This T cell receptor (beta chain) originates from a study of T cell repertoires in cytomegalovirus infection. As for the study in general: HLA-C-restricted CMV epitopes, recently identified, and well-studied HLA-B-restricted ones were used by the study. Carrying CMV and the relevant HLA type showed in public TCR beta signatures.

With regard to this clonotype: Its antigen is currently unknown.

TCRdb itself ran the reads through MiXCR, one entry per CDR3 protein. The sample holds roughly 340,000 distinct CDR3 sequences, 25% to 35% seen once. This specimen consisted of cultured PBMCs, obtained from culture after CMV antigen stimulation. The source of this sequence is a human donor in good health (CMV status not recorded). Some clones in this sample may be carry-over from other donors' samples.

CDR3 region: CATSRGTGAVYEQYF. The CDR3 DNA follows: TGTGCCACCAGCAGAGGAACAGGGGCGGTCTACGAGCAGTACTTC. The gene calls are TRBV15 and TRBJ2-7, with 7 bases that match TRBD1. The germline V gene has CDR1 LNHNV and CDR2 YYDKDF (reference sequence). Trimming at V came to 1 base and at J to 3 bases, leaving 6 bases not matched to a gene. There are 15 residues in the CDR3.